The rows below give T cell receptor beta chains drawn from one sample of a study of control samples from healthy donors and cancer patients. The repertoire was sequenced with immunoSEQ multiplex PCR; TCRdb's copy has only in-frame clones and lacks some. The sample includes around 100,000 clones, around 88% of them seen just once. Sequenced material: PBMCs. The receptors originated from a man aged 55 to 70 with lung cancer. The conserved cysteine and the conserved F or W are not part of the CDR3 here. D genes are given only for firm matches.

V	J	length	D	CDR3
TRBV18	TRBJ1-4	13	-	ASSPTGSFNEKLF
TRBV10-1	TRBJ1-1	13	TRBD1	ASRSGTGANTEAF
TRBV5-1	TRBJ2-7	12	-	ASSLDPTDYEQY
TRBV4-1	TRBJ2-1	15	-	ASSQVPRGPEVNEQF
TRBV6-1	TRBJ1-5	11	-	ASSEREDQPQH
TRBV2	TRBJ1-4	15	TRBD1	ARRGQGATRANEKLF
TRBV30	TRBJ2-2	10	-	AWTRYTGELF
TRBV2	TRBJ2-3	13	TRBD1	ASSEGQGGTDTQY
TRBV11-3	TRBJ2-5	11	-	ASSSGMYETQY
TRBV7-2	TRBJ1-5	13	-	ASSPIMSLGQPQH
TRBV15	TRBJ1-1	14	-	ATSRLPPGLNTEAF
TRBV10-2	TRBJ1-5	10	-	ASREGGQPQH
TRBV5-6	TRBJ2-4	13	-	ASSFIAEKKNIQY
TRBV4-1	TRBJ2-5	14	-	ASSQDVPSYQETQY
TRBV9	TRBJ2-3	14	-	ASSVAGAGFTDTQY
TRBV6-6	TRBJ1-5	13	-	ASSYQGTSNQPQH
TRBV30	TRBJ2-1	16	TRBD2	AWSVKSGARPSYNEQF
TRBV7-9	TRBJ2-2	14	TRBD1	ASSPVAGGITGELF
TRBV27	TRBJ1-2	14	-	ASSLIYGRANYGYT
TRBV3-1/TRBV3-2	TRBJ1-2	14	TRBD1	ASSPRQGQHNYGYT
TRBV12-3/TRBV12-4	TRBJ1-6	11	-	ASSLGQAPALH
TRBV18	TRBJ2-2	15	-	ASSPADGRTNTGELF
TRBV21-1	TRBJ2-7	14	-	ASSPYYMRRGYEQY
TRBV2	TRBJ2-7	13	-	ASNRQVSLAYEQY
TRBV5-1	TRBJ2-6	13	-	ASSSQGTGANVLT
TRBV2	TRBJ2-1	14	-	ASKDYRSGVLNEQF
TRBV5-5	TRBJ1-1	10	-	ASSLRVTEAF
TRBV29-1	TRBJ2-2	12	-	SVVRVEGTGELF
TRBV6-6	TRBJ1-2	14	TRBD1	ASNYTTGGKGYGYT
TRBV7-2	TRBJ1-2	12	TRBD1	ASTMDRGLYGYT
TRBV6-1	TRBJ1-2	13	-	ASSEDRARDYGYT
TRBV25-1	TRBJ1-6	9	-	ASSENRVFH